One sample yielded the 26 T cell receptor beta chains listed below, sequenced in a study of blood T cell repertoires in COVID-19. Measured with immunoSEQ multiplex PCR; TCRdb has only the in-frame clones, and not every one. The sample records about 270,000 clones, 70% to 90% being singletons. Sequenced material: PBMCs or T cells enriched from blood (not recorded which). The receptors were sampled from a woman aged 25 to 39 with acute COVID-19.

Here the CDR3 DNA reads TGTGCCAGCAGCCAAACGCCAAGGGGGTCGAAGCTAGCCAAAAACATTCAGTACTTC. It translates to CASSQTPRGSKLAKNIQYF. The V and J genes are TRBV3-1 (or the pseudogene TRBV3-2) and TRBJ2-4; D possibly corresponds to TRBD1 (6 bases). CDR3 size: 19 residues. With 2 bases removed from V and 0 bases from J, the gap between germline ends came to 20 bases. The germline gives CDR1 LGHDT, CDR2 YNNKEL (reference sequence).

The rearrangement uses TRBV6-5 and TRBJ2-1; TRBD2 matches 8 bases. V gave up 4 bases and J gave up 3 bases; unmatched junction bases: 5. The germline gives CDR1 MNHEY, CDR2 SVGAGI. This CDR3 contains 15 residues. As DNA, the CDR3 is TGTGCCAGCAGTTTAAGCGGGAGTTTCTACAATGAGCAGTTCTTC. Its protein product is CASSLSGSFYNEQFF.

This rearrangement joins TRBV12-3 or TRBV12-4 to TRBJ1-1; TRBD1 agrees at 7 bases. V gave up 6 bases and J gave up 10 bases; unmatched junction bases: 8. This CDR3 comprises 12 residues. The DNA for the CDR3 is TGTGCCAGCAGGTCCACAGGGGTTGGAGCTTTCTTT. It specifies CASRSTGVGAFF.

This clone is a singleton in its sample. V gene TRBV24-1 combines with J gene TRBJ1-2, with 8 bases fitting TRBD1. CDR1 is KGHDR and CDR2 is SFDVKD in the germline V gene. Losses at the gene ends were 7 bases for V and 1 base for J; bases not matched to a gene: 10. The CDR3 consists of 16 residues. DNA for the CDR3: TGTGCCACCAGCGGCCAATCCGACAGGGGTAACTATGGCTACACCTTC. Amino acids: CATSGQSDRGNYGYTF.

The rearrangement joins TRBV7-9 to TRBJ1-2, with D tentatively TRBD1 (5 bases). Trimming removed 1 base from V and 3 bases from J, with 9 bases in between. CDR3 length: 14 residues. Germline V gene data show CDR1 as SEHNR and CDR2 as FQNEAQ (reference sequence). The CDR3 spells CASSLVRGDYGYTF. CDR3 bases: TGTGCCAGCAGCTTAGTACGGGGGGACTATGGCTACACCTTC.

The rearrangement joins TRBV28 to TRBJ1-1; D call uncertain. V was shortened by 6 bases and J by 0 bases, with 14 bases between the two germline ends. The length of the CDR3 is 15 residues. Germline V CDR1 and CDR2: MDHEN, SYDVKM. This chain's CDR3 is CASSPPGFLNTEAFF. The CDR3, as DNA: TGTGCCAGCAGCCCTCCGGGATTTCTGAACACTGAAGCTTTCTTT.

The rearrangement uses TRBV29-1 and TRBJ1-1, with a tentative D call TRBD1 (6 bases). CDR3 size: 10 residues. Deletions cut 6 bases from V and 11 bases from J, with 13 bases between. Germline V lookup: CDR1 SQVTM, CDR2 ANQGSEA. CDR3 amino acids: CSVITGRAFF. The CDR3 region has the DNA TGCAGCGTAATTACAGGGCGGGCTTTCTTT.

The chain recombines TRBV2 with TRBJ2-1, with 9 bases aligning to TRBD2. Germline V lookup: CDR1 SNHLY, CDR2 FYNNEI. V dropped 3 bases and J dropped 4; count of bases not matched to a gene: 7. This CDR3 contains 16 residues. In DNA, the CDR3 is TGTGCCAGCAGTGACGGGGTAGCGGGAGTTTACAATGAGCAGTTCTTC. Its translation: CASSDGVAGVYNEQFF.

The rearrangement uses TRBV15 and TRBJ2-7, with D maybe TRBD1 (5 bases). The CDR3 has 13 residues. Trimming shortened V by 0 bases and J by 6 bases, and 9 bases separated the two germline ends. CDR1 is LNHNV and CDR2 is YYDKDF in the germline V gene (reference sequence). The CDR3 nucleotides read TGTGCCACCAGCAGAGATGGCCAGGGCGAGCAGTACTTC. It specifies CATSRDGQGEQYF.

V gene TRBV19 combines with J gene TRBJ1-1, with 10 bases matching TRBD1. Germline V gene lookup returns CDR1 LNHDA and CDR2 SQIVND (reference sequence). After removal of 3 bases from V and 7 bases from J, the junction contained 2 bases not matched to a gene. This CDR3 has 13 amino acids. The CDR3 nucleotides are TGTGCCAGTAGTATGACAGGGGGCTATGAAGCTTTCTTT. It encodes CASSMTGGYEAFF.

V and J are TRBV11-2 and TRBJ1-2, with a tentative D call TRBD1 (6 bases). Germline values: CDR1 SGHAT, CDR2 FQNNGV. This CDR3 is 13 amino acids long. The V gene lost 5 bases and the J gene lost 4 bases, with 11 bases spanning the gap. In DNA form, the CDR3 reads TGTGCCAGCAGCCATACAGGGATCTATGGCTACACCTTC. Residues: CASSHTGIYGYTF.

The V gene is TRBV30, the J gene TRBJ2-5; tentatively, D is TRBD1 (6 bases). CDR1 and CDR2 from the germline V gene are GTSNPN and SVGIG (reference sequence). V was cut by 2 bases and J by 4 bases, with 17 bases left in between. The CDR3 totals 15 residues. This CDR3 is CAWSNGQKYSETQYF. The DNA for the CDR3 is TGTGCCTGGAGTAACGGACAGAAGTATTCAGAGACCCAGTACTTC.

The chain combines TRBV6-5 with TRBJ2-7; 13 bases are a match to TRBD2. Germline V gives CDR1 MNHEY, CDR2 SVGAGI. There are 15 residues in the CDR3. The V and J ends lost 6 bases and 4 bases, in that order; junction bases with no gene match: 6. The CDR3 nucleotides read TGTGCCAGCAGCCGGACTAGCGGGAGCCTTTACGAGCAGTACTTC. Translated: CASSRTSGSLYEQYF.

This chain joins TRBV24-1 and TRBJ1-4; D is perhaps TRBD1 (5 bases). Trimming removed 3 bases from V and 3 bases from J, with 10 bases in between. The germline CDR1 and CDR2 sequences are KGHDR and SFDVKD. This CDR3 has 15 residues. The CDR3, as DNA: TGTGCCACCAGTGATGTCGGGGGGGCTAATGAAAAACTGTTTTTT. It encodes CATSDVGGANEKLFF.

This clone came up once. The rearrangement joins TRBV5-1 to TRBJ1-4; 7 bases agree with TRBD1. This CDR3 has 13 amino acids. The V gene's germline CDR1 is SGHRS and CDR2 YFSETQ. V lost 0 bases to trimming and J lost 11 bases; unmatched junction nucleotides: 4. For the CDR3, the DNA is TGCGCCAGCAGCTTGGCGGACAGGCGGAAACTGTTTTTT. It yields the protein CASSLADRRKLFF. The full variable domain, its missing parts supplied by reference TRBV5-1 and TRBJ1-4, is KAGVTQTPRYLIKTRGQQVTLSCSPISGHRSVSWYQQTPGQGLQFLFEYFSETQRNKGNFPGRFSGRQFSNSRSEMNVSTLELGDSALYLCASSLADRRKLFFGSGTQLSVL.

The chain is built from TRBV28 and TRBJ1-1; D gene uncertain. CDR3 length: 15 amino acids. V lost 6 bases to trimming and J lost 1 base, with 15 bases between them. Germline lookup yields CDR1 MDHEN and CDR2 SYDVKM. CDR3 DNA sequence: TGTGCCAGCAGCCACGGGTCAGCACAGAACACTGAAGCTTTCTTT. Residues: CASSHGSAQNTEAFF.

In the case of this clone: At the DNA level, this CDR3 is encoded by other sequences in the same sample as well. The genes are TRBV5-4 and TRBJ2-3; TRBD1 matches 7 bases. The CDR3 is 13 residues long. Germline CDR1 SGHNT, CDR2 YYREEE (reference sequence). V was clipped by 4 bases and J by 3 bases; unmatched bases: 2. The CDR3 spells CASSPGQTDTQYF. The CDR3 DNA is TGTGCCAGCAGCCCGGGACAGACAGATACGCAGTATTTT.

The J gene is TRBJ2-6, the V gene TRBV15; D gene ambiguous. The CDR3 length is 15 residues. V lost 0 bases, J lost 1 base, and 4 bases lay in between. Germline V gene lookup returns CDR1 LNHNV and CDR2 YYDKDF (reference sequence). CDR3 sequence reads: CATSRDLSGANVLTF. Written as DNA, the CDR3 is TGTGCCACCAGCAGAGATCTGTCTGGGGCCAACGTCCTGACTTTC. The full variable domain, its missing parts supplied by reference TRBV15 and TRBJ2-6, is DAMVIQNPRYQVTQFGKPVTLSCSQTLNHNVMYWYQQKSSQAPKLLFHYYDKDFNNEADTPDNFQSRRPNTSFCFLDIRSPGLGDTAMYLCATSRDLSGANVLTFGAGSRLTVL.

About this clone: Additional DNA sequences in this sample encode the identical CDR3. This chain links TRBV28 with TRBJ2-1, with 7 nucleotides matching TRBD1. Germline V gives CDR1 MDHEN, CDR2 SYDVKM. V trimming: 2 bases; J trimming: 0 bases; junction bases outside the gene matches: 4. The CDR3 runs to 16 residues. CDR3 in amino acids: CASSLLTGSSYNEQFF. CDR3 DNA: TGTGCCAGCAGTTTACTGACAGGGAGCTCCTACAATGAGCAGTTCTTC.

The V and J genes are TRBV5-1 and TRBJ1-4; tentative D call: TRBD1 (5 bases). Per the germline V gene, CDR1 is SGHRS and CDR2 is YFSETQ. This CDR3 is 14 amino acids long. Trimming removed 1 base from V and 4 bases from J, with 8 bases in between. In DNA form, the CDR3 reads TGCGCCAGCAGCTTGTCACAGGTTAATGAAAAACTGTTTTTT. Residues: CASSLSQVNEKLFF.

This CDR3 is CASSVEYGRGADTQYF. The CDR3 DNA reads TGTGCCAGCAGCGTAGAGTACGGGAGGGGCGCAGATACGCAGTATTTT. The chain recombines TRBV9 with TRBJ2-3; 8 nucleotides match TRBD2. CDR3 size: 16 residues. The V gene's germline CDR1 is SGDLS and CDR2 YYNGEE. V trimming: 0 bases; J trimming: 4 bases; junction bases outside the gene matches: 7.

This chain uses TRBV30 with TRBJ1-5, with D unresolved. V was cut by 0 bases and J by 0 bases, with 15 bases left in between. CDR1 is GTSNPN, CDR2 SVGIG, per germline (reference sequence). The CDR3 is 17 amino acids. The CDR3 DNA reads as TGTGCCTGGAGTGTAGGTCTTGGGCGGGATAGCAATCAGCCCCAGCATTTT. Residues: CAWSVGLGRDSNQPQHF.

The chain is built from TRBV6-5 and TRBJ2-1, with 8 bases fitting TRBD1. V shed 6 bases and J 9 bases; nucleotides not matched to a gene: 4. The germline V gene encodes CDR1 MNHEY and CDR2 SVGAGI. The CDR3 consists of 12 residues. The CDR3 DNA sequence: TGTGCCAGCAGATCAGGGGGCATTGAGCAGTTCTTC. The encoded protein is CASRSGGIEQFF.

The gene calls are TRBV7-8 and TRBJ1-2, with D perhaps matching TRBD1 (5 bases). CDR1 and CDR2 from the germline V gene are SGHVS and FQNEAQ. This CDR3 comprises 12 residues. Trimming shortened V by 3 bases and J by 7 bases, and 9 bases separated the two germline ends. As DNA, the CDR3 is TGTGCCAGCAGCTTGGGGGGAGGTGGCTACACCTTC. It yields the protein CASSLGGGGYTF.

The chain has TRBV3-1 (or the pseudogene TRBV3-2) and TRBJ2-1, with 7 bases that match TRBD2. V trimming: 4 bases; J trimming: 2 bases; junction bases outside the gene matches: 2. Per germline, CDR1 LGHDT and CDR2 YNNKEL (reference sequence). The CDR3 totals 14 residues. The CDR3 DNA reads TGTGCCAGCAGCCGAGCGGGACCCTACAATGAGCAGTTCTTC. Translation: CASSRAGPYNEQFF.

Only one count was recorded for this clone. The chain joins TRBV10-3 to TRBJ1-2; D is ambiguous. This CDR3 is built from 13 residues. V was trimmed by 3 bases and J by 3 bases, leaving 8 bases between them. Germline CDR1 ENHRY, CDR2 SYGVKD. CDR3 nucleotides: TGTGCCATCAGTGAAAATCAATACTATGGCTACACCTTC. Encoded protein: CAISENQYYGYTF.